Shown below are 30 T cell receptor beta chains from a single sample sequenced in a study of patients and donors after allogeneic stem cell transplantation. TCRdb reprocessed the RT-PCR reads via MiXCR and lists one record per CDR3 protein. Among fewer than 180,000 distinct CDR3 sequences, roughly two fifths were seen once, and the ten largest hold 40% to 55%. Sequencing input: blood, either unsorted or a sorted T cell fraction (not recorded which). The receptors stem from a human donor who was either an allogeneic HSCT recipient or a stem cell or donor lymphocyte infusion donor (not recorded which). It is not recorded whose cells these are; they may come from a transplant donor.

The V and J genes are TRBV12-3 or TRBV12-4 and TRBJ1-3, with D possibly TRBD1 on 5 matching bases. CDR3 size: 14 residues. Trimming removed 6 bases from V and 8 bases from J, with 17 bases in between. Written as DNA, the CDR3 is TGTGCCAGCAGGGCCCCAGGCGCGGGGGACACCATATATTTT. Translating it yields CASRAPGAGDTIYF.

The genes are TRBV6-5 and TRBJ1-3, with D perhaps TRBD1 (5 bases). The germline V gene has CDR1 MNHEY and CDR2 SVGAGI. The CDR3 totals 15 residues. V was clipped by 5 bases and J by 0 bases, with 11 bases between them. The CDR3 DNA sequence: TGTGCCAGCAGTAGGCCGGGACCCTCTGGAAACACCATATATTTT. It specifies CASSRPGPSGNTIYF.

This clonotype was observed a handful of times. The chain couples TRBV4-3 to TRBJ1-4, with D possibly being TRBD1 (6 bases). The germline V gene has CDR1 LGHNA and CDR2 YSLEER. The V and J ends lost 0 bases and 5 bases respectively, with 13 bases between them. The CDR3 length is 16 residues. The CDR3 is CASSQEWEGENEKLFF. In DNA, the CDR3 is TGCGCCAGCAGCCAAGAGTGGGAGGGGGAGAATGAAAAACTGTTTTTT.

The V call is TRBV12-3 or TRBV12-4, the J call TRBJ1-2; TRBD1 is a possible D gene (5 bases). Trimming left V 4 bases short and J 1 base short, with 13 bases between. The CDR3 is 15 residues long. CDR3 amino acids: CASSSPQGGNYGYTF. The CDR3 DNA is TGTGCCAGCAGTTCCCCCCAGGGCGGTAACTATGGCTACACCTTC.

The CDR3 DNA sequence: TGTGCCAGCAGCTTACAGGGGGAACCACGCGGGGAGCTGTTTTTT. Translating it yields CASSLQGEPRGELFF. This chain links TRBV28 with TRBJ2-2; 8 bases align to TRBD1. The trim removed 6 bases at V and 7 bases at J, leaving 10 bases unmatched. Germline V gene lookup returns CDR1 MDHEN and CDR2 SYDVKM. This CDR3 has 15 amino acids.

The chain is built from TRBV6-5 and TRBJ2-3; the D is unclear. The CDR3 loop spans 15 amino acids. The germline gives CDR1 MNHEY, CDR2 SVGAGI. The V end lost 2 bases, the J end lost 0 bases, and 9 bases lay between the germline ends. Here the CDR3 DNA reads TGTGCCAGCAGTTACAATATCGGGAGCACAGATACGCAGTATTTT. Residues: CASSYNIGSTDTQYF.

A single count supports this clonotype. The rearrangement joins TRBV12-3 or TRBV12-4 to TRBJ1-1; 7 bases line up with TRBD1. V trimming: 6 bases; J trimming: 3 bases; junction bases outside the gene matches: 7. CDR3 length: 14 residues. CDR3 protein: CASSETGRDTEAFF. Here the CDR3 DNA reads TGTGCCAGCAGCGAGACAGGGAGAGACACTGAAGCTTTCTTT.

The gene calls are TRBV6-2 or TRBV6-3 and TRBJ2-2; TRBD2 aligns across 7 bases. This CDR3 region has 15 residues. Per germline, CDR1 MNHEY and CDR2 SVGEGT. V lost 7 bases to trimming and J lost 4 bases; unmatched junction nucleotides: 9. Here the CDR3 DNA reads TGTGCCAGCACTAAGCGGACTAGTACCACCGGGGAGCTGTTTTTT. This sequence encodes CASTKRTSTTGELFF.

The chain is built from TRBV6-2 or TRBV6-3 and TRBJ1-6; D not resolved. From germline, CDR1 is MNHEY and CDR2 SVGEGT. The CDR3 has 20 amino acids. V dropped 5 bases and J dropped 7 bases, with 30 bases sitting between them. This chain's CDR3 is CASSRPRANRPIGVNSPLHF. The CDR3 DNA sequence: TGTGCCAGCAGTCGCCCCCGGGCCAACCGCCCTATTGGGGTGAATTCACCCCTCCACTTT.

This clonotype appeared a few times. V and J are TRBV7-2 and TRBJ2-3; 10 positions match TRBD2. Losses at the gene ends were 9 bases for V and 2 bases for J; bases not matched to a gene: 11. CDR1 is SGHTA and CDR2 is FQGNSA in the germline V gene. The CDR3 covers 16 residues. The CDR3 reads CASTSGARISTDTQYF. The CDR3 DNA follows: TGTGCCAGTACTAGCGGGGCGAGGATCTCCACAGATACGCAGTATTTT. Full variable domain (missing parts from reference TRBV7-2 and TRBJ2-3): GAGVSQSPSNKVTEKGKDVELRCDPISGHTALYWYRQSLGQGLEFLIYFQGNSAPDKSGLPSDRFSAERTGGSVSTLTIQRTQQEDSAVYLCASTSGARISTDTQYFGPGTRLTVL.

V is TRBV4-3 and J is TRBJ1-2, with a possible D match to TRBD1 (5 bases). The ends were cut back, 2 bases at V and 2 bases at J, with 6 bases in the middle. Germline V gene sequence: CDR1 LGHNA, CDR2 YSLEER. The CDR3 is made up of 13 amino acids. The CDR3 is CASSQQGNYGYTF. CDR3 nucleotide sequence: TGCGCCAGCAGCCAACAGGGCAACTATGGCTACACCTTC.

CDR3 in DNA: TGTGCCAGCAGTGTCCCCATCCGGGACACCTTCTACAATGAGCAGTTCTTC. Translated: CASSVPIRDTFYNEQFF. The rearrangement joins TRBV2 to TRBJ2-1, with D perhaps matching TRBD1 (6 bases). There are 17 residues in the CDR3. Germline assignment: CDR1 SNHLY and CDR2 FYNNEI. V was shortened by 4 bases and J by 3 bases, with 19 bases between the two germline ends.

The chain couples TRBV12-3 or TRBV12-4 to TRBJ1-6; D gene unclear. The CDR3 covers 16 residues. The V gene lost 2 bases and the J gene lost 11 bases, with 19 bases spanning the gap. Here the CDR3 DNA reads TGTGCCAGCAGTTTAAGTATCGGAGGCTCTAAGGCACCCCTCCACTTT. This gives the protein CASSLSIGGSKAPLHF.

A few counts support this clonotype. The genes are TRBV12-3 or TRBV12-4 and TRBJ1-2; 11 nucleotides agree with TRBD1. The CDR3 is 15 amino acids. After removal of 6 bases from V and 8 bases from J, the junction contained 11 bases not matched to a gene. This chain's CDR3 is CASRSRTGGAGGYTF. Written as DNA, the CDR3 is TGTGCCAGCAGATCTAGGACAGGGGGCGCTGGGGGCTACACCTTC.

The chain carries TRBV10-3 and TRBJ1-3, with TRBD1 matching over 7 bases. Unmatched junction bases numbered 5, after V lost 9 bases and J lost 0 bases. Germline-derived CDR1 and CDR2 are ENHRY and SYGVKD. The CDR3 consists of 14 residues. The CDR3 nucleotides read TGTGCCATTCAACAGGGGCTCTCTGGAAACACCATATATTTT. Translation gives CAIQQGLSGNTIYF.

This clonotype was detected only a few times. The V and J genes are TRBV4-3 and TRBJ1-1, with 7 positions matching TRBD1. CDR3 size: 17 residues. The V segment lost 0 bases and the J segment 0 bases; nucleotides outside the gene matches: 7. In germline, CDR1 is LGHNA, CDR2 YSLEER. The CDR3: CASSQDPPGGVNTEAFF. In nucleotides, the CDR3 is TGCGCCAGCAGCCAAGATCCCCCAGGGGGAGTGAACACTGAAGCTTTCTTT.

This chain links TRBV6-5 with TRBJ1-6, with D possibly matching TRBD1 (5 bases). CDR1 and CDR2 from the germline V gene are MNHEY and SVGAGI. The CDR3 covers 15 residues. The germline V and J ends were trimmed by 0 bases and 8 bases, with 11 bases remaining between them. CDR3 protein: CASSYSRQFDSPLHF. Here the CDR3 DNA reads TGTGCCAGCAGTTACTCGAGACAGTTTGATTCACCCCTCCACTTT.

The J gene is TRBJ1-2, the V gene TRBV11-2; TRBD1 matches at 7 bases. V lost 6 bases and J lost 4; bases outside the gene matches: 8. This CDR3 spans 14 amino acids. Germline V lookup: CDR1 SGHAT, CDR2 FQNNGV. CDR3 sequence: CASSFHRDSYGYTF. CDR3 in DNA: TGTGCCAGCAGTTTCCACCGGGACAGCTATGGCTACACCTTC.

The chain links TRBV12-3 or TRBV12-4 to TRBJ2-2; D may be TRBD1 or TRBD2 (5 bases each). The V end lost 7 bases, the J end lost 3 bases, and 12 bases lay between the germline ends. This CDR3 spans 14 amino acids. The CDR3 DNA follows: TGTGCCAGCATCGAGGGGCCCCACACCGGGGAGCTGTTTTTT. This translates into CASIEGPHTGELFF.

The chain has TRBV12-3 or TRBV12-4 and TRBJ1-5, with 8 bases identical to TRBD1. Trimming at V came to 4 bases and at J to 5 bases, leaving 10 bases not matched to a gene. The length of the CDR3 is 16 residues. CDR3 loop: CASSSPDRAPDQPQHF. For the CDR3, the DNA is TGTGCCAGCAGTTCGCCGGACAGGGCCCCCGATCAGCCCCAGCATTTT.

The V and J genes are TRBV5-1 and TRBJ2-3, with 9 bases identical to TRBD2. V lost 0 bases to trimming and J lost 2 bases; unmatched junction nucleotides: 13. The germline gives CDR1 SGHRS, CDR2 YFSETQ. This CDR3 is built from 19 residues. The CDR3 coding sequence is TGCGCCAGCAGCTTGGGCCCCACCTTAGCGGGGGACCACACAGATACGCAGTATTTT. This translates into CASSLGPTLAGDHTDTQYF.

Only a few counts were recorded for this clonotype. The V gene is TRBV20-1, the J gene TRBJ1-1; maybe TRBD1 (5 bases). Deletions cut 3 bases from V and 5 bases from J, with 16 bases between. The CDR3 extends over 14 amino acids. Germline V gene lookup returns CDR1 DFQATT and CDR2 SNEGSKA (reference sequence). The CDR3 loop is CSARGMGGWTEAFF. CDR3 DNA: TGCAGTGCTAGGGGAATGGGGGGGTGGACTGAAGCTTTCTTT.

The chain carries TRBV20-1 and TRBJ1-2; 7 nucleotides agree with TRBD1. The CDR3 totals 14 residues. Germline V lookup: CDR1 DFQATT, CDR2 SNEGSKA (reference sequence). Trimming took 4 bases from V and 3 from J; bases not matched to a gene: 8. CDR3 sequence reads: CSATPTGVDYGYTF. Written as DNA, the CDR3 is TGCAGTGCTACCCCTACAGGGGTGGACTATGGCTACACCTTC.

This clonotype was observed a few times. CDR3 sequence (DNA): TGCGCCAGCAGTTATAACAATGAGCAGTTCTTC. Translation: CASSYNNEQFF. J is TRBJ2-1 and V is TRBV5-1; D unresolved. This CDR3 comprises 11 residues. The V gene lost 5 bases and the J gene lost 5 bases, with 5 bases spanning the gap. In germline, CDR1 is SGHRS, CDR2 YFSETQ.

This clonotype came up once. The CDR3 sequence is CSARFGFRIQYF. CDR3 coding DNA: TGCAGTGCTCGCTTTGGATTCCGCATTCAGTACTTC. The V call is TRBV20-1, the J call TRBJ2-4; D call uncertain. Trimming cost V 5 bases and J 9 bases, with 14 bases left between them. CDR1 DFQATT and CDR2 SNEGSKA come from the germline V gene (reference sequence). There are 12 residues in the CDR3.

A few counts support this clonotype. The CDR3, as DNA: TGCAGTGCTCCTTTCCAGGGGTATAGCAATCAGCCCCAGCATTTT. It yields the protein CSAPFQGYSNQPQHF. The rearrangement joins TRBV20-1 to TRBJ1-5; tentative D call: TRBD1 (6 bases). CDR1 and CDR2 from the germline V gene are DFQATT and SNEGSKA (reference sequence). The CDR3 length is 15 residues. V lost 5 bases, J lost 0 bases, and 14 bases lay in between.

The chain links TRBV5-6 to TRBJ1-5; D is perhaps TRBD1 (6 bases). The V gene lost 2 bases and the J gene lost 7 bases, with 13 bases spanning the gap. CDR3 length: 14 amino acids. CDR1 and CDR2 from the germline V gene are SGHDT and YYEEEE. The CDR3 region is CASSFRGRGQPQHF. In DNA form, the CDR3 reads TGTGCCAGCAGCTTCAGGGGCAGGGGACAGCCCCAGCATTTT. Based on the CDR3 plus reference TRBV5-6 and TRBJ1-5, the full variable domain is DAGVTQSPTHLIKTRGQQVTLRCSPKSGHDTVSWYQQALGQGPQFIFQYYEEEERQRGNFPDRFSGHQFPNYSSELNVNALLLGDSALYLCASSFRGRGQPQHFGDGTRLSIL.

The rearrangement links TRBV4-3 to TRBJ2-7, with 8 positions matching TRBD1. Germline CDR1 is LGHNA and CDR2 is YSLEER. This CDR3 has 16 amino acids. V lost 3 bases to trimming and J lost 4 bases; unmatched junction nucleotides: 11. In DNA form, the CDR3 reads TGCGCCAGCAGCCACGCCGGGACAGGCTTAGGGTACGAGCAGTACTTC. Translated, it gives CASSHAGTGLGYEQYF.

The genes are TRBV3-1 and TRBJ1-1, with TRBD1 matching over 7 bases. The germline V gene encodes CDR1 LGHDT and CDR2 YNNKEL (reference sequence). The ends lost 4 bases at V and 2 bases at J; junction bases unmatched: 7. This CDR3 has 15 amino acids. CDR3 protein: CASSLYRDSNTEAFF. CDR3 DNA: TGTGCCAGCAGCCTCTACCGGGACAGTAACACTGAAGCTTTCTTT.

This clonotype appeared a few times. The chain uses TRBV25-1 and TRBJ2-5; D is uncertain. Trimming removed 4 bases at V and 0 bases at J, with 6 bases between. Germline V gene lookup returns CDR1 MGHDK and CDR2 SYGVNS. The CDR3 consists of 13 residues. The chain's CDR3 is CASSAGYQETQYF. The CDR3 nucleotides read TGTGCCAGCAGTGCCGGGTACCAAGAGACCCAGTACTTC.